This T cell receptor beta chain derives from a study of persistence of HIV-infected CD4 T cells. Study overall: Multiple blood draws of up to roughly 200 mL, except two donors with single leukapheresis.

Sequencing used immunoSEQ version 4 in survey mode. Here immunoSEQ multiplex PCR was the method, and the copy in TCRdb shows in-frame clones only, minus some. The table includes about 48,000 clones, 75% to 85% detected once. As for this clone: The target antigen is unknown. The junction does not match germline at one end; this may be a read error.

The stimulus was lysate of CMV-infected fibroblasts, about 10 ug/mL. CD40L/CD69 double-negative CD45RO-high memory CD4+ T cells were collected. This CDR3 comprises 14 residues. The V gene's germline CDR1 is SGHKS and CDR2 YYEKEE (reference sequence). The V and J genes are TRBV5-5 and TRBJ1-2; no clear D. This sample comprised CD4+ T cells sorted from PBMCs after approximately 20-hour stimulation, obtained from a patient who received antiretroviral therapy. The clonotype comes from an adult man with HIV who was CMV-seropositive. CDR3 sequence: CVSSSYLANYGYTF. The CDR3 DNA is TGTGTCAGCAGCTCTTACCTAGCTAACTATGGCTACACCTTC.